Presented here are 3 T cell receptor beta chains from one specimen sequenced in a study of graft-versus-host responses after intestinal transplantation (dated by TCRdb to the early 2020s). The library was obtained by the immunoSEQ multiplex PCR assay. Imported from immuneACCESS, the table was reduced by TCRdb to in-frame sequences with V and J called. These copies leave out some clones; in studies compared against another copy, an unresolved V gene accounts for under half, and the cause of the remainder is not known. The sample has roughly 12,000 clones on record, around four fifths of them singletons. The top ten clonotypes cover 50% of the sample. The specimen was PBMCs, collected approximately 120 days after transplant. These receptors all come from a human patient who received an intestinal transplant, so some T cells may come from the graft donor.

The chain employs TRBV6-4 and TRBJ2-1; D is perhaps TRBD2 (5 bases). V was pared by 10 bases and J by 4 bases, with 17 bases between. Germline CDR1 and CDR2: MRHNA and SNTAGT. This CDR3 has 14 amino acids. The CDR3: CATAAGRGYNEQFF. The CDR3, as DNA: TGTGCCACCGCAGCTGGGAGAGGGTACAATGAGCAGTTCTTC.

The V gene is TRBV4-2, the J gene TRBJ2-3; TRBD2 aligns across 12 bases. Germline-derived CDR1 and CDR2 are LGHNA and YNFKEQ. The CDR3 runs to 15 residues. V lost 2 bases, J lost 4 bases, and 1 base stayed unmatched. In DNA, the CDR3 is TGTGCCAGCAGCCAACTAGCGGGGGGGCCAGATACGCAGTATTTT. Translation gives CASSQLAGGPDTQYF.

V is TRBV2 and J is TRBJ1-5; no definite D call. The length of the CDR3 is 13 residues. Trimming left V 5 bases short and J 1 base short, with 6 bases between. CDR1 is SNHLY, CDR2 FYNNEI, per germline. The CDR3 DNA is TGTGCCAGCAGTTTGCGGAGCAATCAGCCCCAGCATTTT. It translates to CASSLRSNQPQHF.